The 20 T cell receptor beta chains in this list originate from one sample, sequenced in a study of blood T cell repertoires in COVID-19 (dated by TCRdb to about 2020). The method behind the library was the immunoSEQ multiplex PCR assay. Entries here come from immuneACCESS through TCRdb and include only in-frame sequences with V and J called. Some clones fail to appear in such tables; in the studies checked, an unresolved V gene covers under half of the shortfall, and the cause of the remainder is unknown. For this sample the table gives about 290,000 clones, of which roughly 86% were detected only once. In total, the top ten clones hold more than 9.5% of the sample. Sequenced sample: peripheral blood. These receptors all stem from a woman aged 25 to 45 with COVID-19, enrolled during active disease.

The J gene is TRBJ1-3, the V gene TRBV7-2; possible D gene TRBD1, 5 bases. The V gene's germline CDR1 is SGHTA and CDR2 FQGNSA. The CDR3 covers 18 residues. V was shortened by 5 bases and J by 0 bases, with 20 bases between the two germline ends. Written as DNA, the CDR3 is TGTGCCAGCAGCCTTAAGGGAGGACACTCAAGCTCTGGAAACACCATATATTTT. This gives the protein CASSLKGGHSSSGNTIYF. The full variable domain, its missing parts supplied by reference TRBV7-2 and TRBJ1-3, is GAGVSQSPSNKVTEKGKDVELRCDPISGHTALYWYRQSLGQGLEFLIYFQGNSAPDKSGLPSDRFSAERTGGSVSTLTIQRTQQEDSAVYLCASSLKGGHSSSGNTIYFGEGSWLTVV.

V and J are TRBV5-1 and TRBJ1-2, with D unresolved. This CDR3 has 13 residues. Germline CDR1 and CDR2: SGHRS and YFSETQ. V was clipped by 6 bases and J by 4 bases, with 13 bases between them. The CDR3 DNA sequence: TGCGCCAGCAAGGCCCGGGTGCGCTATGGCTACACCTTC. It translates to CASKARVRYGYTF.

In DNA form, the CDR3 reads TGTGCCAGCAGTGATAACGGGTACAATGAGCAGTTCTTC. As protein: CASSDNGYNEQFF. The chain has TRBV2 and TRBJ2-1; D is undetermined. Germline loops: CDR1 SNHLY, CDR2 FYNNEI. The V end was cut by 3 bases, the J end by 4 bases, with 7 bases between. The CDR3 has 13 residues.

This clone was detected once. This chain uses TRBV28 with TRBJ1-1; D is ambiguous. In germline, CDR1 is MDHEN, CDR2 SYDVKM. V lost 5 bases and J 0 bases, leaving 13 bases between the germline ends. The CDR3 runs 15 residues. The CDR3 bases are TGTGCCAGCAGTCCAACAGACGGGATGAACACTGAAGCTTTCTTT. Translating gives CASSPTDGMNTEAFF.

V usage is TRBV27 and J usage is TRBJ2-2; a possible D gene is TRBD2 (5 bases). The CDR3 sequence is 20 residues long. The germline V and J ends were trimmed by 1 base and 3 bases, with 24 bases remaining between them. Germline assignment: CDR1 MNHEY and CDR2 SMNVEV (reference sequence). CDR3 in amino acids: CASSLYPPPAPAGDTGELFF. CDR3 nucleotides: TGTGCCAGCAGTTTATACCCCCCCCCTGCACCCGCCGGGGACACCGGGGAGCTGTTTTTT.

The chain employs TRBV5-4 and TRBJ2-7; D may be TRBD2 (5 bases). Germline CDR1 SGHNT, CDR2 YYREEE (reference sequence). Trimming removed 0 bases from V and 9 bases from J, with 16 bases in between. The CDR3 runs to 14 residues. The CDR3 DNA is TGTGCCAGCAGCTTGGACGGGGTTAGGTTCGGGCAGTACTTC. Amino acids: CASSLDGVRFGQYF.

The chain recombines TRBV4-1 with TRBJ2-1, with TRBD2 matching 12 bases. The germline V gene has CDR1 MGHRA and CDR2 YSYEKL. CDR3 size: 17 residues. V was pared by 0 bases and J by 6 bases, with 6 bases of the junction left unmatched. The CDR3 here is CASSQDPTSGGLNEQFF. As DNA, the CDR3 is TGCGCCAGCAGCCAAGATCCGACTAGCGGGGGCCTCAATGAGCAGTTCTTC.

On this clone: In the same sample, other DNA sequences code for this CDR3. This sequence joins TRBV20-1 and TRBJ2-7; D is unclear. The V and J ends lost 6 bases and 5 bases respectively, with 11 bases between them. The CDR3 length is 11 residues. Germline CDR1 DFQATT, CDR2 SNEGSKA (reference sequence). The CDR3 DNA follows: TGCAGTGCCCCCAGTGGCAACGAGCAGTACTTC. Translating it yields CSAPSGNEQYF.

CDR3 coding DNA: TGTGCCAGCAGCGTACTAGCGGGAGACACCGGGGAGCTGTTTTTT. As protein: CASSVLAGDTGELFF. The V gene is TRBV9, the J gene TRBJ2-2; the match to TRBD2 covers 10 bases. Germline loops: CDR1 SGDLS, CDR2 YYNGEE. Trimming at V came to 1 base and at J to 3 bases, leaving 0 bases not matched to a gene. The CDR3 totals 15 residues.

The J gene is TRBJ2-3, the V gene TRBV4-1; tentatively, D is TRBD1 (6 bases). Germline values: CDR1 MGHRA, CDR2 YSYEKL. The CDR3 loop spans 15 amino acids. V lost 2 bases, J lost 0 bases, and 9 bases lay in between. The CDR3 protein is CASSQTGKSTDTQYF. The CDR3 DNA reads as TGCGCCAGCAGCCAAACAGGGAAGAGCACAGATACGCAGTATTTT.

V usage is TRBV2 and J usage is TRBJ1-5, with 7 bases aligning to TRBD1. Trimming took 6 bases from V and 6 from J; bases not matched to a gene: 5. The CDR3 extends over 13 amino acids. From germline, CDR1 is SNHLY and CDR2 FYNNEI. This chain's CDR3 is CASRHDRAQPQHF. CDR3 coding DNA: TGTGCCAGCAGGCACGACAGGGCTCAGCCCCAGCATTTT.

This clone appeared once. The chain combines TRBV9 with TRBJ2-5; 7 nucleotides line up with TRBD1. The CDR3 loop spans 17 amino acids. Trimming removed 0 bases from V and 2 bases from J; junction bases left unmatched: 10. Germline V gene data show CDR1 as SGDLS and CDR2 as YYNGEE. This CDR3 reads CASSVERGPPTQETQYF. Here the CDR3 DNA reads TGTGCCAGCAGCGTAGAAAGGGGGCCCCCTACACAAGAGACCCAGTACTTC. Variable domain in full (rest from reference TRBV9 and TRBJ2-5): DSGVTQTPKHLITATGQRVTLRCSPRSGDLSVYWYQQSLDQGLQFLIQYYNGEERAKGNILERFSAQQFPDLHSELNLSSLELGDSALYFCASSVERGPPTQETQYFGPGTRLLVL.

This rearrangement joins TRBV15 to TRBJ1-4; D is unresolved. The CDR3 is made up of 13 amino acids. Per the germline V gene, CDR1 is LNHNV and CDR2 is YYDKDF (reference sequence). V was clipped by 3 bases and J by 4 bases, with 6 bases between them. CDR3 DNA sequence: TGTGCCACCAGCAGTCAGTTTAATGAAAAACTGTTTTTT. Translating it yields CATSSQFNEKLFF.

The chain is built from TRBV5-8 and TRBJ1-4; TRBD1 aligns across 8 bases. The CDR3 loop spans 14 amino acids. The V segment lost 2 bases and the J segment 4 bases; nucleotides outside the gene matches: 1. CDR1 and CDR2 from the germline V gene are SGHTS and YDEGEE. Written as DNA, the CDR3 is TGTGCCAGCAGCTTCGGACAGGGTAATGAAAAACTGTTTTTT. It specifies CASSFGQGNEKLFF.

CDR3 bases: TGTGCCAGCAGCGTCGACCCCCCATTGAGGAAACTGTTTTTT. Protein product: CASSVDPPLRKLFF. The rearrangement joins TRBV7-2 to TRBJ1-4; D is ambiguous. The germline V and J ends were trimmed by 5 bases and 11 bases, with 18 bases remaining between them. Germline CDR1 SGHTA, CDR2 FQGNSA. This CDR3 is 14 amino acids long.

This clone was counted a single time. J is TRBJ1-2 and V is TRBV11-2; D unclear. The ends were cut back, 3 bases at V and 0 bases at J, with 11 bases in the middle. CDR3 size: 15 residues. Germline V gene sequence: CDR1 SGHAT, CDR2 FQNNGV. This CDR3 is CASSFIKGANYGYTF. The CDR3 DNA is TGTGCCAGCAGCTTCATTAAGGGAGCTAACTATGGCTACACCTTC.

The chain has TRBV2 and TRBJ2-7; tentatively, D is TRBD2 (6 bases). The V and J ends lost 8 bases and 3 bases respectively, with 14 bases between them. This CDR3 spans 13 amino acids. CDR1 is SNHLY and CDR2 is FYNNEI in the germline V gene. The CDR3 DNA reads as TGTGCCAGCGGGGGGACCCCCAACTACGAGCAGTACTTC. It encodes CASGGTPNYEQYF.

The rearrangement uses TRBV19 and TRBJ2-7; D possibly corresponds to TRBD2 (6 bases). This CDR3 contains 14 residues. Trimming took off 4 bases at V and 3 bases at J, with 13 bases between the two ends. Looked up from germline, CDR1 is LNHDA and CDR2 is SQIVND (reference sequence). The CDR3 loop reads CASSSPLGGYEQYF. In nucleotides, the CDR3 is TGTGCCAGTAGTAGTCCTCTGGGGGGCTACGAGCAGTACTTC. Filled out from reference TRBV19 and TRBJ2-7, the complete variable domain reads DGGITQSPKYLFRKEGQNVTLSCEQNLNHDAMYWYRQDPGQGLRLIYYSQIVNDFQKGDIAEGYSVSREKKESFPLTVTSAQKNPTAFYLCASSSPLGGYEQYFGPGTRLTVT.

J is TRBJ2-7 and V is TRBV3-1 (or the pseudogene TRBV3-2); 10 nucleotides line up with TRBD1. The germline CDR1 and CDR2 sequences are LGHDT and YNNKEL (reference sequence). The J segment lost 4 bases and the V segment lost 4 bases, leaving 4 bases of the junction unmatched. CDR3 length: 14 amino acids. The CDR3 nucleotides are TGTGCCAGCAGCCCCGGACAGGGGGGGTACGAGCAGTACTTC. This gives the protein CASSPGQGGYEQYF.

This chain connects TRBV11-3 to TRBJ2-1, with TRBD1 identical over 7 bases. This CDR3 contains 15 residues. With 5 bases clipped from V and 1 base from J, the junction kept 5 bases outside the gene matches. Germline V gives CDR1 SGHNT, CDR2 YENEEA. CDR3 region: CASSPGGQSYNEQFF. As DNA, the CDR3 is TGTGCCAGCAGCCCTGGGGGACAGTCCTACAATGAGCAGTTCTTC.